This is a list of T cell receptor beta chains from one sample in a study of beta chain features in type 1 diabetes. Data came from immunoSEQ multiplex PCR; TCRdb stores just in-frame clones and leaves some out. The data contain 300,000 or so clones, around an eighth of them singletons. Sequencing input: naive CD4+ T cells from blood. Receptor source: a woman in her late teens or twenties with type 1 diabetes. Each CDR3 is given with its conserved first and last residue. Fields, in order: D gene, clone size, J gene, V gene, CDR3 protein, CDR3 DNA. D genes are given only for firm matches. Size values are once, few and many counts, or a class for expanded clones, and some rows have none.

D: -; size: -; J: TRBJ2-4; V: TRBV9; CDR3: CASSTRPGANIQYF; DNA: TGTGCCAGCAGCACCCGACCAGGGGCGAACATTCAGTACTTC
D: TRBD2; size: few; J: TRBJ2-1; V: TRBV4-2; CDR3: CASSQGLAGARYNEQFF; DNA: TGTGCCAGCAGCCAAGGACTAGCGGGAGCTCGGTACAATGAGCAGTTCTTC
D: TRBD1; size: few; J: TRBJ2-1; V: TRBV18; CDR3: CASSRADRNEQFF; DNA: TGTGCCAGCTCAAGGGCGGACAGGAATGAGCAGTTCTTC
D: -; size: -; J: TRBJ2-1; V: TRBV28; CDR3: CASSFSRGARDEQFF; DNA: TGTGCCAGCAGTTTTTCCCGGGGAGCCCGCGATGAGCAGTTCTTC
D: -; size: -; J: TRBJ1-5; V: TRBV18; CDR3: CASSPSWGLNSNQPQHF; DNA: TGTGCCAGCTCACCTTCGTGGGGGCTAAATAGCAATCAGCCCCAGCATTTT
D: -; size: -; J: TRBJ2-2; V: TRBV6-5; CDR3: CASSRTGELFF; DNA: TGTGCCAGCAGTCGTACCGGGGAGCTGTTTTTT
D: TRBD1; size: -; J: TRBJ1-2; V: TRBV19; CDR3: CASSQPSGGTGVGYTF; DNA: TGTGCCAGTAGCCAGCCGTCCGGTGGGACAGGGGTCGGCTACACCTTC
D: -; size: -; J: TRBJ1-1; V: TRBV11-2; CDR3: CASSRGHYEAFF; DNA: TGTGCCAGCAGCCGCGGACACTATGAAGCTTTCTTT
D: TRBD2; size: -; J: TRBJ2-2; V: TRBV4-1; CDR3: CASSSLIAGINTGELFF; DNA: TGCGCCAGCAGCTCCTTAATAGCGGGAATAAACACCGGGGAGCTGTTTTTT
D: -; size: few; J: TRBJ1-1; V: TRBV30; CDR3: CAWSPSGQTGAFF; DNA: TGTGCCTGGAGTCCAAGCGGCCAAACCGGAGCTTTCTTT
D: TRBD1; size: -; J: TRBJ1-1; V: TRBV5-1; CDR3: CASSRTGDRGGTEAFF; DNA: TGCGCCAGCAGCCGCACGGGGGACAGGGGGGGTACTGAAGCTTTCTTT
D: TRBD1; size: few; J: TRBJ2-1; V: TRBV29-1; CDR3: CSAAGTQGANYNEQFF; DNA: TGCAGCGCGGCCGGGACACAGGGGGCTAATTACAATGAGCAGTTCTTC
D: -; size: few; J: TRBJ2-6; V: TRBV30; CDR3: CAWSAPSGANVLTF; DNA: TGTGCCTGGAGTGCCCCGTCTGGGGCCAACGTCCTGACTTTC
D: TRBD1; size: -; J: TRBJ2-2; V: TRBV2; CDR3: CASSAYGTGSTGELFF; DNA: TGTGCCAGCAGCGCCTATGGGACAGGGTCTACCGGGGAGCTGTTTTTT
D: TRBD1; size: -; J: TRBJ1-2; V: TRBV27; CDR3: CASRGQGSGGYTF; DNA: TGTGCCAGCAGAGGACAGGGGTCGGGAGGCTACACCTTC
D: -; size: -; J: TRBJ1-2; V: TRBV30; CDR3: CAWTQRDTFYGYTF; DNA: TGTGCCTGGACCCAAAGGGACACCTTCTATGGCTACACCTTC
D: -; size: -; J: TRBJ2-7; V: TRBV20-1; CDR3: CSAGTTYEQYF; DNA: TGCAGTGCTGGCACTACCTACGAGCAGTACTTC
D: -; size: -; J: TRBJ2-2; V: TRBV7-3; CDR3: CASSLEPSGELFF; DNA: TGTGCCAGCAGCTTAGAACCCTCGGGAGAGCTGTTTTTT
D: TRBD1; size: few; J: TRBJ2-3; V: TRBV5-1; CDR3: CASSWRGQGSSDTQYF; DNA: TGCGCCAGCAGCTGGAGGGGACAGGGGAGTTCAGATACGCAGTATTTT
D: TRBD1; size: few; J: TRBJ1-2; V: TRBV18; CDR3: CASSPVTGGDGYTF; DNA: TGTGCCAGCTCACCTGTGACAGGGGGCGATGGCTACACCTTC
D: TRBD2; size: few; J: TRBJ2-1; V: TRBV9; CDR3: CASSETVRLAGGPHNEQFF; DNA: TGTGCCAGCAGCGAGACGGTGCGACTAGCGGGAGGGCCTCACAATGAGCAGTTCTTC
D: -; size: -; J: TRBJ2-5; V: TRBV6-5; CDR3: CASSLTGGVQETQYF; DNA: TGTGCCAGCAGCCTCACAGGGGGGGTTCAAGAGACCCAGTACTTC
D: -; size: few; J: TRBJ2-5; V: TRBV19; CDR3: CASSIRTTRVETQYF; DNA: TGTGCCAGTAGTATCCGGACTACCCGCGTGGAGACCCAGTACTTC
D: TRBD2; size: few; J: TRBJ2-1; V: TRBV6-5; CDR3: CASSYYLAGGSGEQFF; DNA: TGTGCCAGCAGTTACTACCTAGCGGGAGGCTCGGGTGAGCAGTTCTTC
D: -; size: few; J: TRBJ2-2; V: TRBV7-2; CDR3: CASTPRAGWDTGELFF; DNA: TGTGCCAGCACCCCCCGGGCGGGATGGGATACCGGGGAGCTGTTTTTT
D: TRBD1; size: few; J: TRBJ1-4; V: TRBV30; CDR3: CAWSVWTGLTTGEKLFF; DNA: TGTGCCTGGAGTGTATGGACAGGGCTCACAACGGGAGAAAAACTGTTTTTT
D: TRBD1; size: -; J: TRBJ2-3; V: TRBV5-6; CDR3: CASSLDRAVGDTQYF; DNA: TGTGCCAGCAGCTTAGACAGGGCCGTTGGTGATACGCAGTATTTT
D: -; size: -; J: TRBJ2-7; V: TRBV18; CDR3: CASSPNGSDEQYF; DNA: TGTGCCAGCTCACCAAACGGGAGTGACGAGCAGTACTTC
D: TRBD2; size: few; J: TRBJ2-5; V: TRBV5-1; CDR3: CASSPGIAGGEETQYF; DNA: TGCGCCAGCAGCCCGGGGATAGCGGGAGGGGAAGAGACCCAGTACTTC
D: -; size: few; J: TRBJ1-1; V: TRBV18; CDR3: CASSPQSRGGEAEAFF; DNA: TGTGCCAGCTCACCACAGTCGAGGGGCGGGGAGGCTGAAGCTTTCTTT
D: TRBD1; size: -; J: TRBJ1-1; V: TRBV19; CDR3: CASSSQTGYTEAFF; DNA: TGTGCCAGTAGTTCGCAGACAGGGTACACTGAAGCTTTCTTT
D: -; size: few; J: TRBJ1-5; V: TRBV19; CDR3: CASDYRTTRLNQPQHF; DNA: TGTGCCAGTGACTACCGGACGACCCGACTAAATCAGCCCCAGCATTTT
D: TRBD2; size: -; J: TRBJ2-3; V: TRBV10-3; CDR3: CAIRGTSGPTDTQYF; DNA: TGTGCCATCAGAGGGACTAGCGGGCCCACAGATACGCAGTATTTT
D: -; size: -; J: TRBJ2-7; V: TRBV19; CDR3: CASTRTPGSYEQYF; DNA: TGTGCCAGTACCAGGACTCCAGGTAGCTACGAGCAGTACTTC